This TCR beta chain was recorded in a study of PD-1 blockade in classical Hodgkin lymphoma. Findings and caveats of the study: What caused the repertoire differences, perhaps disease activity or prior therapy, remains undefined.

Germline values: CDR1 SNHLY, CDR2 FYNNEI. With V trimmed by 11 bases and J by 3 bases, 7 bases remained unmatched. This CDR3 is 13 amino acids long. As regards this clone: The antigen is not known.

Time point meaning: cycle 4 day 1 (C4D1), after five to seven weeks of nivolumab. Relapse was seen in all patients after autologous stem cell transplantation, and brentuximab vedotin exposure was variable. Using immunoSEQ multiplex PCR, the repertoire was profiled, and TCRdb retains in-frame clones only, with some absent. The table has 30,000 to 50,000 clones, around four fifths seen once. The TCR sequence derives from a human donor with classical Hodgkin lymphoma. The sample consisted of peripheral blood mononuclear cells (PBMCs), taken before the fourth cycle of nivolumab. The chain is built from TRBV2 and TRBJ2-7; 10 bases are shared with TRBD1. This chain's CDR3 is CAGGGQGSYEQYF. CDR3 nucleotides: TGTGCCGGAGGGGGACAGGGGAGCTACGAGCAGTACTTC.